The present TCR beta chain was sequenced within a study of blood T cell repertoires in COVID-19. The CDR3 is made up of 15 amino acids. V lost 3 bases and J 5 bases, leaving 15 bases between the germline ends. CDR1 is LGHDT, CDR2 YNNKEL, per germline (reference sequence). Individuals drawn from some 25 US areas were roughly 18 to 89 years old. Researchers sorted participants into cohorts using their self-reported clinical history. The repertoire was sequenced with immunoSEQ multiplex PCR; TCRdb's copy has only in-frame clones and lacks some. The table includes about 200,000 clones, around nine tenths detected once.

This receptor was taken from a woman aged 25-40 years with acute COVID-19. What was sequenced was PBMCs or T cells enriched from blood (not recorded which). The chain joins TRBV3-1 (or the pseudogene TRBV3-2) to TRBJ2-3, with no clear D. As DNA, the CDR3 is TGTGCCAGCAGCCACTTGCAGTCTGGAGAAGATACGCAGTATTTT. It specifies CASSHLQSGEDTQYF.